A selection of T cell receptor beta chains follows, all from one sample in a study of memory B cells and T cells in multiple sclerosis. The repertoire was sequenced with immunoSEQ multiplex PCR; TCRdb's copy has only in-frame clones and lacks some. Of 9,000 to 15,000 clones detected, just under 85% appear once; the ten largest clones hold roughly 2.8%. These receptors have no identified antigens. The sequenced material came from PBMCs from blood kept in culture. All receptors come from a human donor with multiple sclerosis. Both conserved end residues are part of each CDR3. D genes are given only for firm matches. Expanded clones are given a class, and other clones once, few, many or no size at all.

V: TRBV10-3; D: NA; size: NA; J: TRBJ1-3; DNA: TGTGCCATCAGTGATAGGAATCTTGAAGCGGACGCTGGAAACACCATATATTTT; CDR3: CAISDRNLEADAGNTIYF
V: TRBV6-1; D: NA; size: NA; J: TRBJ1-5; DNA: TGTGCCAGCAGTGAAGCAGTTTGGAGCAATCAGCCCCAGCATTTT; CDR3: CASSEAVWSNQPQHF
V: TRBV9; D: NA; size: NA; J: TRBJ1-2; DNA: TGTGCCAGCAGCGACCCCTATGGCTACACCTTC; CDR3: CASSDPYGYTF
V: TRBV19; D: NA; size: NA; J: TRBJ1-5; DNA: TGTGCCAGTAGTCTCGGAGACAGCTACAATCAGCCCCAGCATTTT; CDR3: CASSLGDSYNQPQHF
V: TRBV7-2; D: TRBD1; size: NA; J: TRBJ1-1; DNA: TGTGCCAGCAGCCGGACAGGGTACACTGAAGCTTTCTTT; CDR3: CASSRTGYTEAFF
V: TRBV6-1; D: NA; size: NA; J: TRBJ1-1; DNA: TGTGCCAGTGCAATAGTCCCACAGGTTAACACTGAAGCTTTCTTT; CDR3: CASAIVPQVNTEAFF
V: TRBV28; D: NA; size: NA; J: TRBJ2-6; DNA: TGTGCCACAGGGCTTCGCTCTGGGGCCAACGTCCTGACTTTC; CDR3: CATGLRSGANVLTF
V: TRBV4-1; D: NA; size: few; J: TRBJ2-6; DNA: TGCGCCAGCAGCCAGGACCGGGACTCTGGGGCCAACGTCCTGACTTTC; CDR3: CASSQDRDSGANVLTF
V: TRBV5-4; D: NA; size: NA; J: TRBJ2-5; DNA: TGTGCCAGCAGCTTGGGGCTCCTCCAAGAGACCCAGTACTTC; CDR3: CASSLGLLQETQYF
V: TRBV27; D: TRBD2; size: NA; J: TRBJ2-1; DNA: TGTGCCAGCAGTGCAAGACTAGCGGGGCGTGAGCAGTTCTTC; CDR3: CASSARLAGREQFF
V: TRBV28; D: NA; size: NA; J: TRBJ2-7; DNA: TGTGCCGCGTTAGGGCATAGTTCCTACGAGCAGTACTTC; CDR3: CAALGHSSYEQYF
V: TRBV28; D: TRBD2; size: NA; J: TRBJ2-1; DNA: TGTGCCAGCAGTTTAGGGCGGGAGGGCCCGAATGAGCAGTTCTTC; CDR3: CASSLGREGPNEQFF
V: TRBV18; D: NA; size: once; J: TRBJ2-1; DNA: TGTGCCAGCTCACAAACCGGGAGTACCTACAATGAGCAGTTCTTC; CDR3: CASSQTGSTYNEQFF
V: TRBV21-1; D: NA; size: NA; J: TRBJ2-7; DNA: TGTGCCGGCGAGGGGGACAGGGACGAAAACTCCTACGAGCAGTACTTC; CDR3: CAGEGDRDENSYEQYF
V: TRBV9; D: NA; size: few; J: TRBJ1-3; DNA: TGTGCCAGCAGCGTAGCGGGAGGGGGAAACACCATATATTTT; CDR3: CASSVAGGGNTIYF
V: TRBV21-1; D: NA; size: NA; J: TRBJ2-3; DNA: TGTGCCAGCAGCAATCACAAACAGGAATCAGATACGCAGTATTTT; CDR3: CASSNHKQESDTQYF
V: TRBV19; D: NA; size: NA; J: TRBJ2-7; DNA: TGTGCCAGCGGACTTTCCGAGCAGTACTTC; CDR3: CASGLSEQYF
V: TRBV15; D: NA; size: NA; J: TRBJ2-5; DNA: TGTGCCACCAGCAGAGATGGAAGCAGACAAGAGACCCAGTACTTC; CDR3: CATSRDGSRQETQYF
V: TRBV11-2; D: TRBD1; size: NA; J: TRBJ1-6; DNA: TGTGCCAGCAGTGTACAGGGGAGAAGTGATTCACCCCTCCACTTT; CDR3: CASSVQGRSDSPLHF
V: TRBV5-1; D: NA; size: NA; J: TRBJ1-1; DNA: TGCGCCAGCAGCTTGGCGGCCAGTGAAGCTTTCTTT; CDR3: CASSLAASEAFF
V: TRBV2; D: NA; size: NA; J: TRBJ2-7; DNA: TGTGCCAGCAGTGAACCGGGGGTCTCCTACGAGCAGTACTTC; CDR3: CASSEPGVSYEQYF
V: TRBV5-6; D: NA; size: NA; J: TRBJ2-5; DNA: TGTGCCAGCAGCCCCCTAGACAGGCCCGGGGAGACCCAGTACTTC; CDR3: CASSPLDRPGETQYF
V: TRBV2; D: TRBD2; size: NA; J: TRBJ2-1; DNA: TGTGCCAGCAGTTATTCCGGGACTAGCGGGGTGTACAATGAGCAGTTCTTC; CDR3: CASSYSGTSGVYNEQFF
V: TRBV7-3; D: NA; size: NA; J: TRBJ1-3; DNA: TGTGCCAGCAGCCCCCGTATGGGAAACACCATATATTTT; CDR3: CASSPRMGNTIYF
V: TRBV5-4; D: NA; size: NA; J: TRBJ2-1; DNA: TGTGCCAGCAGCTTAAGGGACATAGACTACAATGAGCAGTTCTTC; CDR3: CASSLRDIDYNEQFF
V: TRBV5-6; D: NA; size: NA; J: TRBJ1-5; DNA: TGTGCCAGCAGCTCCGGACAGTATTCTCAGCCCCAGCATTTT; CDR3: CASSSGQYSQPQHF
V: TRBV27; D: NA; size: NA; J: TRBJ1-5; DNA: TGTGCCAGCAGTTTATTGGGCAGGCGAAATCAGCCCCAGCATTTT; CDR3: CASSLLGRRNQPQHF
V: TRBV28; D: TRBD1; size: NA; J: TRBJ1-5; DNA: TGTGCCAGCAGTTTATGGGGACAGGGGGGTTTCCAGCCCCAGCATTTT; CDR3: CASSLWGQGGFQPQHF
V: TRBV13; D: TRBD2; size: NA; J: TRBJ2-7; DNA: TGTGCCAGCAGCCCAGAGGGGCGACTAGCGGGAGGGTCCTACGAGCAGTACTTC; CDR3: CASSPEGRLAGGSYEQYF
V: TRBV2; D: NA; size: few; J: TRBJ1-5; DNA: TGTGCCAGCAGTGAACAGGCCGGGGGCAATCAGCCCCAGCATTTT; CDR3: CASSEQAGGNQPQHF
V: TRBV7-3; D: NA; size: NA; J: TRBJ2-7; DNA: TGTGCCAGCAGCTTAATTACAGGGATGGAGCAGTACTTC; CDR3: CASSLITGMEQYF
V: TRBV6-1; D: NA; size: once; J: TRBJ2-1; DNA: TGTGCCAGCAGGGAGGGGGCCGATCTCTATGAGCAGTTCTTC; CDR3: CASREGADLYEQFF
V: TRBV4-1; D: NA; size: NA; J: TRBJ2-7; DNA: TGCGCCAGCAGCCAGGATAGCCCCTTAACCTACGAGCAGTACTTC; CDR3: CASSQDSPLTYEQYF
V: TRBV7-9; D: TRBD1; size: NA; J: TRBJ1-2; DNA: TGTGCCAGCAGCTTAGCGGCAGGGGGCTATGGCTACACCTTC; CDR3: CASSLAAGGYGYTF
V: TRBV5-6; D: TRBD2; size: NA; J: TRBJ2-2; DNA: TGTGCCAGCAGATTAGGACTAGCGGGAGTCGGCACCGGGGAGCTGTTTTTT; CDR3: CASRLGLAGVGTGELFF
V: TRBV2; D: NA; size: NA; J: TRBJ2-7; DNA: TGTGCCAGCACTCGTGACAGATACTACGAGCAGTACTTC; CDR3: CASTRDRYYEQYF
V: TRBV6-6; D: NA; size: NA; J: TRBJ2-7; DNA: TGTGCCAGCAGTTACTCGTGGGACTACGAGCAGTACTTC; CDR3: CASSYSWDYEQYF
V: TRBV19; D: NA; size: NA; J: TRBJ1-5; DNA: TGTGCCAGTAGTCCCCGACCGCCTATGATGCCCCAGCATTTT; CDR3: CASSPRPPMMPQHF
V: TRBV6-5; D: TRBD1; size: NA; J: TRBJ2-7; DNA: TGTGCCTCGCGGACAGGAGCGTCCTACGAGCAGTACTTC; CDR3: CASRTGASYEQYF
V: TRBV19; D: TRBD2; size: NA; J: TRBJ2-1; DNA: TGTGCCAGTAGTATAGGAGTACTAGCGCACTACAATGAGCAGTTCTTC; CDR3: CASSIGVLAHYNEQFF
V: TRBV5-6; D: NA; size: few; J: TRBJ2-3; DNA: TGTGCCAGCAGCCCAACAGGGTTTTTACGCACAGATACGCAGTATTTT; CDR3: CASSPTGFLRTDTQYF
V: TRBV5-5; D: TRBD1; size: NA; J: TRBJ2-7; DNA: TGTGCCAGCAGCTTGGTACAGGGGGCTCTAGGCGAGCAGTACTTC; CDR3: CASSLVQGALGEQYF
V: TRBV18; D: NA; size: few; J: TRBJ2-7; DNA: TGTGCCAGCTCACCGGCGTATCCCTACGAGCAGTACTTC; CDR3: CASSPAYPYEQYF
V: TRBV19; D: TRBD1; size: NA; J: TRBJ2-5; DNA: TGTGCCAGTAGTCAACAGGGGGGCCAAGAGACCCAGTACTTC; CDR3: CASSQQGGQETQYF